This record looks at one T cell receptor (beta chain) sequence and its context. The antigen is undetermined. These data come from a study of graft-versus-host responses after intestinal transplantation. Sequencing was performed with immunoSEQ multiplex PCR; in TCRdb, only in-frame clones are kept and a portion is missing. Among 98,000 or so clones listed, roughly nine tenths were seen once. This CDR3 has 14 amino acids. V was pared by 4 bases and J by 4 bases, with 12 bases between. Germline CDR1 is WNHNN and CDR2 is SYGVQD (reference sequence). The chain employs TRBV10-1 and TRBJ2-3; D is perhaps TRBD1 or TRBD2 (6 bases each). This clonotype was sampled from a human donor who received an intestinal transplant. The sample here was unstimulated CD4+ T cells sorted from spleen or lymph node cells, taken before intestinal transplant. The CDR3, as DNA: TGCGCCAGCAGTGTTCGGGGGCCGGCAGATACGCAGTATTTT. Protein product: CASSVRGPADTQYF.